This T cell receptor beta chain was captured by sequencing in a study of OX40 agonist ivuxolimab in advanced cancers. Study-level points and caveats: Clones of CD4+ and CD8+ blood T cells grew by week 6 at doses of 0.1 to 3.0 mg/kg.

As for this clone: Its antigen is currently unknown.

Using immunoSEQ multiplex PCR, the repertoire was profiled, and TCRdb retains in-frame clones only, with some absent. This table holds fewer than 70,000 clones, approximately 89% found once. V was trimmed by 7 bases and J by 3 bases, leaving 20 bases between them. The CDR3 is 16 amino acids. CDR1 and CDR2 (germline): SNHLY, FYNNEI. The chain joins TRBV2 to TRBJ2-3; tentatively, D is TRBD2 (7 bases). The sequences come from CD4+ or CD8+ T cells sorted from blood, collected in a trial of the OX40 agonist ivuxolimab. The origin of this receptor is an adult with an advanced solid tumor such as melanoma, head and neck, liver or kidney cancer. For the CDR3, the DNA is TGTGCCAGCACCTCAGGGGCGGGAGCCCATACAGATACGCAGTATTTT. Amino acids: CASTSGAGAHTDTQYF.